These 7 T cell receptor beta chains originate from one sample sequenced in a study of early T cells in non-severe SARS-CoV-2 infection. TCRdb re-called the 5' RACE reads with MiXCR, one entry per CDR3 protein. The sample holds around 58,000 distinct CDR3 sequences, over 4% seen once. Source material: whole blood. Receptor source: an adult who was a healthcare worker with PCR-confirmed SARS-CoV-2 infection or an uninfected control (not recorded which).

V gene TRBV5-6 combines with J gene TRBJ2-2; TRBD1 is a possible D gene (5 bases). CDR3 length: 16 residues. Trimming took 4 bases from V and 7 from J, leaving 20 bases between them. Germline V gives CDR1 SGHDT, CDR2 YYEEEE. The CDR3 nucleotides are TGTGCCAGCAGCCGGGTAGGGGAAGTGATCATCGGGGAGCTGTTTTTT. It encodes CASSRVGEVIIGELFF.

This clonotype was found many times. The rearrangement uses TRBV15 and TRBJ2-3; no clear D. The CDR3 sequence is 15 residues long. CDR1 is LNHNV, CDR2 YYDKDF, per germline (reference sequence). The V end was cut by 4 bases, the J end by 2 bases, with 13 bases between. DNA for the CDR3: TGTGCCACCAGCACCGAGACCGTTGCCACAGATACGCAGTATTTT. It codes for CATSTETVATDTQYF.

CDR3 sequence reads: CASSRRDSGEQFF. The CDR3 nucleotides read TGTGCCAGCAGCCGTCGGGACTCCGGGGAGCAGTTCTTC. This chain links TRBV5-4 with TRBJ2-1; weak D call: TRBD2 (6 bases). CDR1 is SGHNT, CDR2 YYREEE, per germline (reference sequence). This CDR3 region has 13 residues. Trimming left V 4 bases short and J 10 bases short, with 15 bases between.

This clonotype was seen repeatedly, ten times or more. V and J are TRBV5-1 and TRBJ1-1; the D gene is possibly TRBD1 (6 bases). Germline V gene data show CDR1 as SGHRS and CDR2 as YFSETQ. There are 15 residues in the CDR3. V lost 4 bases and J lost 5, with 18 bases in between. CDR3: CASSPGGTAGTEAFF. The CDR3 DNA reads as TGCGCCAGCAGCCCCGGGGGCACCGCGGGAACTGAAGCTTTCTTT.

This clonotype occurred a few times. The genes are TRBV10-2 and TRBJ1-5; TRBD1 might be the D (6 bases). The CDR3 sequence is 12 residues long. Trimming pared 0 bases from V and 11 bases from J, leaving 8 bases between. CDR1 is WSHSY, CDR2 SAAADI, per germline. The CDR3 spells CASSESRGAQHF. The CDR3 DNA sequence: TGCGCCAGCAGTGAGTCGAGGGGGGCCCAGCATTTT.

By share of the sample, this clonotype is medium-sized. The CDR3 bases are TGTGCCACCAGCAGATACGAGACCCAGTACTTC. Encoded protein: CATSRYETQYF. This chain connects TRBV15 to TRBJ2-5; D is unresolved. The V end lost 2 bases, the J end lost 5 bases, and 3 bases lay between the germline ends. Germline CDR1 is LNHNV and CDR2 is YYDKDF (reference sequence). This CDR3 is built from 11 residues.

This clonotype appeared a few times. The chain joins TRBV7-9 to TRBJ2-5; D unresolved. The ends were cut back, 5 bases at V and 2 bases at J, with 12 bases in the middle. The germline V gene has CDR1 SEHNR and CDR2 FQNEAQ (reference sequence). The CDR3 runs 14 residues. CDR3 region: CASSRIPGQETQYF. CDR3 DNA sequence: TGTGCCAGCAGCCGAATTCCTGGGCAAGAGACCCAGTACTTC. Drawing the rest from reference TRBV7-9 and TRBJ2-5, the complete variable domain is DTGVSQNPRHKITKRGQNVTFRCDPISEHNRLYWYRQTLGQGPEFLTYFQNEAQLEKSRLLSDRFSAERPKGSFSTLEIQRTEQGDSAMYLCASSRIPGQETQYFGPGTRLLVL.